This TCR beta chain was profiled in a study of CD8+ T cells in alopecia areata. Whole-study context: The roughly 6-10-week-old female C3H/HeJ mice were given skin taken from approximately 6-12-month-old C3H/HeJ graft donors that had spontaneous alopecia. Study results and limitations: TCR sharing was clearer in mice than between patients, perhaps partly owing to patient HLA diversity. Scalp specimens additionally yield sequences from normal skin's resident alphabeta T cells.

Germline-derived CDR1 and CDR2 are GKSSPN and SITVG. The CDR3 has 14 amino acids. Trimming shortened V by 4 bases and J by 2 bases, and 14 bases separated the two germline ends. Extracted RNA was reverse transcribed, and the resulting cDNA served as sequencing template. TCRdb's copy holds only in-frame clones and misses some; the assay was immunoSEQ multiplex PCR. This repertoire lists roughly 260,000 clones without singletons; less than 1.5% sits in the top ten. This clone was observed a handful of times. Its antigen is still unknown. Gene names are the mouse ones. The read terminates 4 residues before the CDR3 end, so the remaining end is supplied by the germline J gene. Sorting of pooled cutaneous lymph node cells used CD4, CD8alpha, NKG2D, NKG2ACE and other markers.

The sequenced material came from CD4+ T cells sorted from a lymph node. This chain joins TRBV31 and TRBJ1-2; tentatively, D is TRBD1 (6 bases). The source is a C3H/HeJ mouse with alopecia areata. Mouse strain MHC haplotype: H2-k. The part of the CDR3 DNA that was read is TGTGCCTGGAAAACAAGGGGGGGCAACTCC. Translation gives CAWKTRGGNS. The entire CDR3 protein reads CAWKTRGGNSDYTF.